Listed below are T cell receptor beta chains from one sample, sequenced in a study of shared clonotypes between healthy human individuals. Profiling relied on immunoSEQ multiplex PCR, and the TCRdb table lists in-frame clones only, not all of them. In the table there are hundreds of thousands of clones, around 67% of which are singletons. Sequenced: memory CD4+ T cells sorted from blood. Receptors originate from a woman aged 25 to 39 in good health. Both conserved end residues are part of each CDR3. Not all rows give a size; the values are once, few, many and, for expanded clones, a class.

abundance: NA; len: 12; j_gene: TRBJ1-5; v_gene: TRBV28; CDR3aa: CASTGSNQPQHF
abundance: NA; len: 14; j_gene: TRBJ2-7; v_gene: TRBV6-1; CDR3aa: CASRLQGNSYEQYF
abundance: NA; len: 16; j_gene: TRBJ2-3; v_gene: TRBV25-1; CDR3aa: CASSGNPAGGTDTQYF
abundance: NA; len: 14; j_gene: TRBJ2-7; v_gene: TRBV11-2; CDR3aa: CASSLAGAPYEQYF
abundance: NA; len: 13; j_gene: TRBJ2-7; v_gene: TRBV29-1; CDR3aa: CSVDHSGTYEQYF
abundance: many; len: 18; j_gene: TRBJ2-7; v_gene: TRBV13; CDR3aa: CASSFRTTPGQLPYEQYF
abundance: NA; len: 15; j_gene: TRBJ1-5; v_gene: TRBV6-5; CDR3aa: CASSPGKLSNQPQHF
abundance: NA; len: 10; j_gene: TRBJ1-6; v_gene: TRBV20-1; CDR3aa: CSGGNSPLHF
abundance: NA; len: 12; j_gene: TRBJ1-1; v_gene: TRBV7-9; CDR3aa: CASSPDSYEAFF
abundance: few; len: 15; j_gene: TRBJ1-3; v_gene: TRBV7-6; CDR3aa: CASSQTGSSGNTIYF
abundance: NA; len: 15; j_gene: TRBJ1-2; v_gene: TRBV6-5; CDR3aa: CASSPMGVWSYGYTF
abundance: NA; len: 14; j_gene: TRBJ1-1; v_gene: TRBV11-2; CDR3aa: CASSLDSRTGEAFF
abundance: NA; len: 14; j_gene: TRBJ2-3; v_gene: TRBV6-4; CDR3aa: CASSETDSTDTQYF
abundance: medium-sized; len: 12; j_gene: TRBJ1-1; v_gene: TRBV18; CDR3aa: CASSALYTEAFF
abundance: once; len: 16; j_gene: TRBJ2-2; v_gene: TRBV5-1; CDR3aa: CASSRLAGSNTGELFF
abundance: NA; len: 14; j_gene: TRBJ1-2; v_gene: TRBV6-6; CDR3aa: CASSYSTVNYGYTF
abundance: NA; len: 15; j_gene: TRBJ1-3; v_gene: TRBV28; CDR3aa: CASSPSTGKRNTIYF
abundance: NA; len: 15; j_gene: TRBJ2-1; v_gene: TRBV5-4; CDR3aa: CASSSWTSSYNEQFF
abundance: once; len: 15; j_gene: TRBJ2-7; v_gene: TRBV10-2; CDR3aa: CASSGAGGGRNEQYF
abundance: NA; len: 14; j_gene: TRBJ2-1; v_gene: TRBV2; CDR3aa: CASRQADNYNEQFF
abundance: once; len: 13; j_gene: TRBJ2-2; v_gene: TRBV10-1; CDR3aa: CASREGGTGELFF